The 18 T cell receptor beta chains in this list originate from one sample, sequenced in a study of monozygotic twins with inflammatory bowel disease. From its re-call of the 5' RACE reads, TCRdb lists each CDR3 protein once, without DNA. This table holds fewer than 550,000 distinct CDR3 sequences. What was sequenced was blood. The receptor source for this set is a human donor with ulcerative colitis or Crohn's disease, or a healthy co-twin of an affected twin (not recorded which).

This CDR3 is CASSAIPSSYNEQFF. V gene TRBV7-7 combines with J gene TRBJ2-1. The CDR3 is 15 residues long. CDR1 and CDR2 from the germline V gene are SSHAT and FNYEAQ (reference sequence).

The chain is built from TRBV28 and TRBJ1-6. CDR1 and CDR2 (germline): MDHEN, SYDVKM. The CDR3 sequence is 19 residues long. The CDR3 sequence: CASSLQGGRGSSYNSPLHF.

CDR3 protein: CSAARPGPSRSPLHF. The chain employs TRBV20-1 and TRBJ1-6. The germline gives CDR1 DFQATT, CDR2 SNEGSKA (reference sequence). The CDR3 is 15 residues long.

V and J are TRBV10-3 and TRBJ2-3; the D call of TRBD1 rests on TCRdb alone, since no DNA is present to check it. Looked up from germline, CDR1 is ENHRY and CDR2 is SYGVKD. The CDR3 is made up of 14 amino acids. The CDR3 loop reads CAANRDSSTDTQYF.

V gene TRBV24-1 combines with J gene TRBJ2-1; TCRdb lists TRBD2, though no DNA is available to test this call. The germline gives CDR1 KGHDR, CDR2 SFDVKD. The CDR3 runs to 14 residues. CDR3 region: CATRRGNSYNEQFF.

This chain uses TRBV19 with TRBJ1-1; TCRdb designates TRBD1, a call that cannot be tested without DNA. CDR3 length: 16 amino acids. Germline loops: CDR1 LNHDA, CDR2 SQIVND (reference sequence). The CDR3 sequence: CASSIVQARMNTEAFF. The variable domain in full, completed from reference TRBV19 and TRBJ1-1, reads DGGITQSPKYLFRKEGQNVTLSCEQNLNHDAMYWYRQDPGQGLRLIYYSQIVNDFQKGDIAEGYSVSREKKESFPLTVTSAQKNPTAFYLCASSIVQARMNTEAFFGQGTRLTVV.

V and J are TRBV20-1 and TRBJ1-1; the D gene TCRdb calls, TRBD1, cannot be checked with no DNA. The germline V gene encodes CDR1 DFQATT and CDR2 SNEGSKA (reference sequence). The CDR3 runs to 14 residues. CDR3 sequence: CSATHSAPPSGAFF.

J is TRBJ2-3 and V is TRBV5-1; with no DNA, the TCRdb D assignment of TRBD2 cannot be verified. The CDR3 contains 18 residues. CDR1 and CDR2 (germline): SGHRS, YFSETQ. The CDR3 spells CASSLEGPSGRWADTQYF.

This chain joins TRBV11-2 and TRBJ2-7; checking the TCRdb D call of TRBD2 is not possible without DNA. This CDR3 is built from 17 residues. Germline V lookup: CDR1 SGHAT, CDR2 FQNNGV. The CDR3 loop reads CASSLTYRLAGDYEQYF.

This chain joins TRBV30 and TRBJ2-2. The CDR3 has 17 residues. Germline CDR1 reads GTSNPN; CDR2 reads SVGIG (reference sequence). The CDR3 reads CAWSVGHILANTGELFF.

The chain joins TRBV7-9 to TRBJ1-2; TCRdb indicates TRBD1, and absent DNA this call remains unverified. This CDR3 has 13 residues. Germline V gives CDR1 SEHNR, CDR2 FQNEAQ (reference sequence). CDR3 loop: CASSPWTGPGYTF.

The chain has TRBV7-2 and TRBJ2-3; TCRdb designates TRBD2, a call that cannot be tested without DNA. The CDR3 has 16 amino acids. Looked up from germline, CDR1 is SGHTA and CDR2 is FQGNSA. CDR3 region: CASSLSSGRSADTQYF.

Here the CDR3 reads CASSPAAANTEAFF. The rearrangement joins TRBV4-1 to TRBJ1-1. Germline CDR1 is MGHRA and CDR2 is YSYEKL. The length of the CDR3 is 14 residues.

The V call is TRBV7-2, the J call TRBJ2-7. The V gene's germline CDR1 is SGHTA and CDR2 FQGNSA. The CDR3 spans 15 residues. This CDR3 is CASSREAGGSYEQYF.

The chain links TRBV27 to TRBJ1-1; lacking DNA, the TRBD1 call made by TCRdb goes unchecked. The CDR3 has 13 residues. Germline V gene sequence: CDR1 MNHEY, CDR2 SMNVEV (reference sequence). CDR3 amino acids: CASSLSRGVGAFF.

The chain uses TRBV18 and TRBJ1-1; the D call of TRBD1 rests on TCRdb alone, since no DNA is present to check it. Germline V gives CDR1 KGHSH, CDR2 LQKENI. The CDR3 has 16 residues. The chain's CDR3 is CASSPRPGRMGTEAFF.

The rearrangement joins TRBV5-1 to TRBJ2-2; checking the TCRdb D call of TRBD2 is not possible without DNA. The germline V gene has CDR1 SGHRS and CDR2 YFSETQ. The CDR3 loop spans 17 amino acids. CDR3 protein: CASSRAAGGQNTGELFF.

The V gene is TRBV19, the J gene TRBJ2-3; checking the TCRdb D call of TRBD1 is not possible without DNA. This CDR3 comprises 15 residues. Germline loops: CDR1 LNHDA, CDR2 SQIVND (reference sequence). CDR3 sequence: CASSIYRTTTDTQYF.